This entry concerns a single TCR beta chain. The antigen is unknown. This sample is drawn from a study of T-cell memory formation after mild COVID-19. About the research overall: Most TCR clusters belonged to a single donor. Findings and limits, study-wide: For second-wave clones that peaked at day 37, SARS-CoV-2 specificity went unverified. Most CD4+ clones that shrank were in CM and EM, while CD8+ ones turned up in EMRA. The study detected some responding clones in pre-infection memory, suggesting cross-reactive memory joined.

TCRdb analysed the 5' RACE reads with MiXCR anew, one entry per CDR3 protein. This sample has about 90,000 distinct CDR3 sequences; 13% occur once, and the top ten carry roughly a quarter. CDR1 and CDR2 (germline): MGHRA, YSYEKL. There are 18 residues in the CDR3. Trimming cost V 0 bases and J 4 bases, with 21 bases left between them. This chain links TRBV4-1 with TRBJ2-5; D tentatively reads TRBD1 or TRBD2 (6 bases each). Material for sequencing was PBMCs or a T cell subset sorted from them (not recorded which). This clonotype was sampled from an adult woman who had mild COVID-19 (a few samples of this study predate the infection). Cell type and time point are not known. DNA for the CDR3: TGCGCCAGCAGCCAAGACCCAGGGTTCTGGGGGGCCCCAGAGACCCAGTACTTC. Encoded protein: CASSQDPGFWGAPETQYF.